This record concerns one T cell receptor beta chain sequence. The target of this receptor is not known. No much larger clone is present one base from it, and per-base qualities are unavailable. V trim: 1 base; J trim: 6 bases; unmatched bases: 7. Spanning cysteine to phenylalanine, the CDR3 consists of 17 amino acids. The kept DNA is CDR3 alone, 51 bases in frame from the first base. Looking up the germline V gene yields CDR1 SGHTA and CDR2 FQGNSA. The donors were roughly 40 Caucasian individuals from Russia, aged roughly 6 to 100 years, who were systemically healthy. Around 10 milliliters of peripheral blood were collected from each donor into EDTA-treated Vacutainer tubes. Ficoll-Paque density-gradient centrifugation was used to isolate PBMCs, with at least 7 million per sample. Total RNA, at least 6 micrograms per sample, was extracted from PBMCs with Trizol reagent. For every donor, flow cytometry on a PBMC aliquot measured the percentage of naive CD45RAhigh/CD27high T cells.

Library preparation was by 5' RACE. The sample was run on an Illumina HiSeq 2500. A second PCR of roughly 7 to 11 cycles was performed with a sample-barcoded 5' primer and a J-beta primer mix. Each TCR beta cDNA molecule received a unique molecular identifier from a template-switch 5' adaptor carrying 12 random nucleotides. Each sample yielded at least 3 million CDR3-containing paired-end reads. The Mint cDNA synthesis kit, primed by a TRBC-specific oligonucleotide, was used to synthesize first-strand cDNA from all RNA. Following uracil-DNA glycosylase treatment, a first 18-cycle PCR with universal primers M1SS and BC2_uni_R was performed on all cDNA. The authors processed their data as follows. For normalization, 1 million high-quality reads were randomly selected from each sample, with every read carrying a distinct molecular identifier. Instead of being binned into consensus sequences, reads that shared molecular identifiers were thrown out. MiTCR, set to a Q25 quality threshold and the strictest error-elimination algorithm, was used for CDR3 identification, clonotype clustering and error correction. A nonparametric unseen species model with Euler transformation was used to estimate a lower bound on total TCR beta diversity. TCRdb reworked the public reads: Q25 trimming with fastp, MiXCR clone assembly, productive beta chains retained. Each record represents a unique CDR3 protein, reported with the most common genes and DNA among its rows. These V and J calls are TCRdb output, not the study's own analysis. This sample comprises 700,000 to 800,000 distinct CDR3 sequences, more than 40% of them detected only once. Roughly 20% of the sample belongs to the ten largest clones.

The data stem from a study of blood T cells in healthy people across ages (dated by TCRdb to about 2015). With regard to the full study: In model experiments, template switching captured roughly one uniquely barcoded TCR beta cDNA molecule for every two T cells. The study measured age-related changes in TCR beta repertoire diversity using deep sequencing normalized with unique cDNA molecular identifiers. Donors were grouped into four age groups: young (average about 15 years), middle-aged (around 39), aged (approximately 58) and long-lived (about 82). To avoid experimental bias, donors of different ages were distributed randomly across sequencing lanes. Using the same blood draw, the study looked at two additional independent replicas of 1 million unique cDNA reads for two donors, one aged 18 to 30 and the other aged 80 or older.

Overall study results and their limits: Total diversity estimates from one million sequenced T cells were considered lower bounds and underestimates. The long-lived group showed more naive CD4+ T cells, fewer expanded clones and increased TCR diversity than the aged group, suggesting age selection. There was a strong correlation between observed TCR beta diversity and the percentage of naive T cells measured by flow cytometry. Because profiling used bulk unsorted PBMCs, naive and antigen-experienced compartments could not be compared conclusively. Because the CMV infection status of the donors was unknown, age-related changes in expanded clonotypes may potentially have been confounded. As age increased, observed TCR beta diversity per million T cells dropped in a roughly linear way, and a significant reduction was already evident by age 40.

The sample consisted of blood. The TCR was taken from an older woman in good health. The rearrangement combines TRBV7-2 with TRBJ2-1, and 12 junction bases match TRBD2. The CDR3 has the sequence CASSLGRGLAGGNEQFF. The DNA is TGTGCCAGCAGCTTAGGGAGGGGACTAGCGGGTGGCAATGAGCAGTTCTTC.